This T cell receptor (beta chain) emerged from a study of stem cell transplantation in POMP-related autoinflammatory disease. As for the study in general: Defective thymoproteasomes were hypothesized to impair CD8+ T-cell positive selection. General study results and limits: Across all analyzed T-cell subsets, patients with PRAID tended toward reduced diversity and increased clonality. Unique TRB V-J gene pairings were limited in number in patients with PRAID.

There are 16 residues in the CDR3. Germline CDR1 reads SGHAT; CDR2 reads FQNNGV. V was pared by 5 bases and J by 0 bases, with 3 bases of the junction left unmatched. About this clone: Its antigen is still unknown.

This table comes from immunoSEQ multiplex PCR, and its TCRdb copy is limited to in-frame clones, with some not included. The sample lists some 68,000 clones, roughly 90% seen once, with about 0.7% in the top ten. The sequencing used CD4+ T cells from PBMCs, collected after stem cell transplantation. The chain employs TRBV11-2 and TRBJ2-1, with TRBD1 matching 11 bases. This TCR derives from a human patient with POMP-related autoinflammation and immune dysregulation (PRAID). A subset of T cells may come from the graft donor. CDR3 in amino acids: CASSHGQGASYNEQFF. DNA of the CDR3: TGTGCCAGCAGCCACGGACAGGGGGCCTCCTACAATGAGCAGTTCTTC.